This is a list of T cell receptor beta chains from one sample in a study of control samples from healthy donors and cancer patients. The repertoire was sequenced with immunoSEQ multiplex PCR; TCRdb's copy has only in-frame clones and lacks some. The repertoire holds some 25,000 clones, with around 86% as singletons. The specimen sequenced was PBMCs. The source of these receptors is a man aged 60 to 75 with colorectal cancer. The CDR3 runs from the conserved cysteine through the conserved F or W. D genes are given only for firm matches. The listing skips clone size in some rows; elsewhere it reads once, few, many or a size class.

J,V,D,size,length,CDR3
TRBJ1-1,TRBV21-1,.,.,18,CASSKGKVKDHLNTEAFF
TRBJ2-3,TRBV5-6,.,.,16,CASSLAAGTPTDTQYF
TRBJ1-2,TRBV5-1,TRBD1,.,14,CASSEQGAQAGYTF
TRBJ2-1,TRBV7-2,.,.,13,CASSLGSYNEQFF
TRBJ2-4,TRBV3-1/TRBV3-2,.,.,14,CASSQDAFYNIQYF
TRBJ1-1,TRBV9,.,.,13,CASSPDVRAEAFF
TRBJ1-5,TRBV5-1,.,.,16,CASSPGPPAGNQPQHF
TRBJ2-5,TRBV5-1,TRBD2,.,15,CASSWTGGARETQYF
TRBJ2-3,TRBV10-3,TRBD1,few,15,CAIRGDRANRDTQYF
TRBJ2-2,TRBV5-1,.,.,13,CASSLTTDGELFF
TRBJ1-2,TRBV6-5,.,.,13,CASSYSVLSGYTF
TRBJ2-2,TRBV9,.,.,14,CASSSLGVGGELFF
TRBJ1-1,TRBV5-8,TRBD1,.,12,CASSRTGGRAFF
TRBJ2-4,TRBV5-1,TRBD1,.,15,CASSLASGGKNIQYF
TRBJ2-7,TRBV4-1,TRBD1,.,17,CASSQLDVRTGSYEQYF
TRBJ1-2,TRBV24-1,TRBD1,.,14,CATSDHDRVDGYTF
TRBJ1-2,TRBV2,.,.,13,CASSSFDSYGYTF
TRBJ2-2,TRBV9,.,.,13,CASSVGGSGELFF
TRBJ2-2,TRBV12-3/TRBV12-4,.,few,13,CASEQANTGELFF
TRBJ1-5,TRBV6-1,.,.,13,CASSDISNQPQHF
TRBJ1-2,TRBV5-4,.,once,13,CASSLQGKDGYTF
TRBJ2-1,TRBV24-1,.,few,13,CATSDSPRNEQFF
TRBJ1-6,TRBV7-9,.,.,12,CASSLPGGPLHF
TRBJ1-2,TRBV4-3,.,.,15,CASSPEDQGLYGYTF
TRBJ1-6,TRBV14,.,.,14,CASSQAFRGSPLHF
TRBJ2-5,TRBV5-6,.,.,13,CASSYWAEETQYF
TRBJ2-1,TRBV5-1,TRBD1,once,15,CASSLDRGGWNEQFF
TRBJ2-5,TRBV2,TRBD1,once,13,CASSRDRGETQYF
TRBJ2-3,TRBV20-1,.,.,13,CSASSGSTDTQYF
TRBJ2-3,TRBV5-6,TRBD2,.,17,CASSLVPGLGGTDTQYF
TRBJ2-1,TRBV25-1,TRBD1,once,15,CASSEPGTGSGEQFF
TRBJ1-2,TRBV6-5,.,.,13,CASRGEGDGGYTF
TRBJ2-1,TRBV6-4,TRBD1,.,16,CASSDFGQGDYNEQFF
TRBJ2-1,TRBV5-1,.,.,16,CASSQNQGSLIHEQFF
TRBJ1-2,TRBV5-4,.,.,15,CASSLVGSANYGYTF
TRBJ2-5,TRBV11-2,.,.,16,CASSVNYGRLGEAQYF
TRBJ1-2,TRBV19,TRBD1,.,15,CASVQWDREFYGYTF
TRBJ2-7,TRBV5-4,.,.,15,CASSLWTGSSYEQYF
TRBJ1-3,TRBV6-2/TRBV6-3,.,.,13,CASSSGAGNTIYF
TRBJ2-3,TRBV18,.,.,14,CASRTSGSTDTQYF
TRBJ2-1,TRBV24-1,TRBD2,.,16,CATSDLSGGAYNEQFF
TRBJ2-2,TRBV6-1,.,.,15,CASSEIGGATGELFF
TRBJ2-7,TRBV3-1/TRBV3-2,TRBD2,.,11,CASSRGGEQYF
TRBJ1-6,TRBV3-1/TRBV3-2,.,few,15,CASSQERTANSPLHF
TRBJ2-7,TRBV30,.,few,11,CAWSWNYEQYF
TRBJ1-1,TRBV5-4,.,.,14,CASSFRGSYTEAFF
TRBJ2-2,TRBV3-1/TRBV3-2,.,.,16,CASSRFGGPGTGELFF
TRBJ2-7,TRBV5-4,.,.,16,CASSALGQGSDYEQYF
TRBJ1-2,TRBV7-9,.,.,15,CASSPLILWSYGYTF
TRBJ2-7,TRBV2,TRBD1,.,12,CASSGQGYEQYF
TRBJ2-3,TRBV5-1,.,.,16,CASSLALQGFTDTQYF
TRBJ1-2,TRBV2,TRBD1,.,14,CASRTGGIGYGYTF
TRBJ1-1,TRBV5-8,.,.,14,CASSWGLGDTEAFF
TRBJ1-4,TRBV12-3/TRBV12-4,TRBD1,.,13,CASRTGRNEKLFF
TRBJ2-1,TRBV4-1,TRBD2,.,18,CASSPLSSGGSSYNEQFF
TRBJ1-2,TRBV5-1,TRBD1,once,14,CASSSGTGAYGYTF
TRBJ2-2,TRBV21-1,.,.,12,CASSVPSEELFF
TRBJ2-1,TRBV6-4,TRBD2,.,15,CASSEASGGYNEQFF
TRBJ1-2,TRBV2,.,.,13,CASSELQGDGYTF
TRBJ1-3,TRBV30,.,.,14,CAWSLFGQGNTIYF